This T cell receptor beta chain was obtained from a study of cytomegalovirus exposure and HLA in healthy donors. Points from the study as a whole: TCR beta chain V- and J-gene trimming was linked, in a later analysis, to a missense variant in DCLRE1C.

PCR primers comprised 60 Vbeta and 13 Jbeta primers. Using immunoSEQ multiplex PCR, the repertoire was profiled, and TCRdb retains in-frame clones only, with some absent. The profile covers some 120,000 clones, with roughly 85% appearing a single time and 20% taken by the ten largest. Germline V lookup: CDR1 MNHEY, CDR2 SMNVEV (reference sequence). The V gene end was trimmed by 7 bases and the J gene end by 6 bases; junction bases not matched to a gene: 5. There are 13 residues in the CDR3. This clone has just one count. Antigen specificity is unknown. This TCR derives from a man in his late teens or twenties in good health and CMV-seropositive. Sequencing input: PBMCs. V gene TRBV27 combines with J gene TRBJ2-3; 9 nucleotides match TRBD2. As DNA, the CDR3 is TGTGCCAGCACCCCTCTAGCGGGGGATACGCAGTATTTT. This encodes CASTPLAGDTQYF.